This TCR beta chain was observed in a study of regulatory T cells in long-lasting Graves disease. Time point described: persistent/refractory GD, antithyroid drugs over 5 years with positive TRAb. From RNA extracted from PBMCs, the TCR library was made. Clinicians diagnosed Graves' disease using American Thyroid Association guidelines. Peripheral blood, at approximately 9 milliliters, went into EDTA tubes. V lost 5 bases and J lost 2, with 13 bases in between. The CDR3 sequence is 15 residues long. Germline lookup yields CDR1 PRHDT and CDR2 FYEKMQ (reference sequence). Arm-PCR of CDR3 regions and iRepertoire HTBI primers were the basis on which TCR beta libraries were built. How the authors handled the data: Samples jointly harbored roughly 62 TRBV and about 15 TRBJ segments. Each CDR3 protein is one row after TCRdb ran MiXCR on the multiplex PCR reads. None of the V and J calls come from the authors' own analysis; TCRdb made them. Of 360,000 or so distinct CDR3 sequences listed, more than 20% are singletons.

Sequences were derived from peripheral blood mononuclear cells (PBMCs), sampled when the disease was refractory, from a patient treated with antithyroid drugs. This chain joins TRBV13 and TRBJ2-1; no reliable D call. This sequence originates from a woman in her thirties or forties with Graves disease. The CDR3 region has the DNA TGTGCCAGCAGCCCCCAGAGGAGCGCCTACAATGAGCAGTTCTTC. Residues: CASSPQRSAYNEQFF.